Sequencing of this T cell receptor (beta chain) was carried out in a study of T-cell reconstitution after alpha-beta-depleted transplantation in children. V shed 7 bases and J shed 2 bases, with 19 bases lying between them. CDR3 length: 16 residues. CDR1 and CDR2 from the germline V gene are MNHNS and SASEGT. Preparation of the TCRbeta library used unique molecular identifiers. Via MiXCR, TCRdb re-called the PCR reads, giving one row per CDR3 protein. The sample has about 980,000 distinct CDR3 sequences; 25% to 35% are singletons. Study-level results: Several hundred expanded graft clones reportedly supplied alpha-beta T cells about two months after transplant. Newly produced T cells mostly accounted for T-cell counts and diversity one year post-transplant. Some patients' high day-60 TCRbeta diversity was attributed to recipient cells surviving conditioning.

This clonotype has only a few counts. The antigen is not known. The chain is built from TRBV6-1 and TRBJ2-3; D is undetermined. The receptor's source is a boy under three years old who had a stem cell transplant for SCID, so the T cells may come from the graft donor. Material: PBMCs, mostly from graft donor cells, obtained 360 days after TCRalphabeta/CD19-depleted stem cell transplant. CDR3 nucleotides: TGTGCCAGCACCGCACTTTACCCGACAATCACAGATACGCAGTATTTT. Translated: CASTALYPTITDTQYF.